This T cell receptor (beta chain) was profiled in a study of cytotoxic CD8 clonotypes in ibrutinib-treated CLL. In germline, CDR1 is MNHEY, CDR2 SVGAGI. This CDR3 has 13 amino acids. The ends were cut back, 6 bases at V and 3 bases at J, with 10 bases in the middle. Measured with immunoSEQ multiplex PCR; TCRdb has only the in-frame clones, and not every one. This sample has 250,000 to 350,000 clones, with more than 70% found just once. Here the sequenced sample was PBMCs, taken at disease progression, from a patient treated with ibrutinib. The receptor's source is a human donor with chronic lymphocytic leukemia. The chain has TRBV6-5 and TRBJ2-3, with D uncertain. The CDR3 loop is CASRSDDTDTQYF. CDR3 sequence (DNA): TGTGCCAGCAGGTCCGATGATACAGATACGCAGTATTTT.